These T cell receptor beta chains were read from a single sample in a study of human T cells and chemical hapten exposure. TCRdb re-called the RACE reads with MiXCR, one entry per CDR3 protein. Of over 95,000 distinct CDR3 sequences in the sample, 9.5% to 15% are singletons; the top ten hold 2.1%. Sequenced here: whole blood, sampled in connection with sensitization to the hapten diphenylcyclopropenone (DPC). The receptors shown here come from a woman in her forties with alopecia areata. Some clones in this sample may be carry-over from other donors' samples. Each CDR3 is given with its conserved first and last residue. The D gene is left open where the match is weak. Size is stated for part of the rows, as once, few or many counts, or as a class when the clone is expanded.

CDR3 DNA: TGTGCCAGCAGCCATAGCGGGAACACAGATACGCAGTATTTT
CDR3 protein: CASSHSGNTDTQYF
D gene: TRBD2
clone size: .
V gene: TRBV4-2
J gene: TRBJ2-3

CDR3 DNA: TGTGCCAGCAGTGCTCGAGAGGGCTACACCTTC
CDR3 protein: CASSAREGYTF
D gene: .
clone size: few
V gene: TRBV12-3/TRBV12-4
J gene: TRBJ1-2

CDR3 DNA: TGTGCCAGCAGTTTTAACAGGGATGGTAATTCACCCCTCCACTTT
CDR3 protein: CASSFNRDGNSPLHF
D gene: .
clone size: few
V gene: TRBV12-3/TRBV12-4
J gene: TRBJ1-6

CDR3 DNA: TGTGCCAGCAGCTTACAGGGATCGACCACCGGGGAGCTGTTTTTT
CDR3 protein: CASSLQGSTTGELFF
D gene: .
clone size: .
V gene: TRBV11-3
J gene: TRBJ2-2

CDR3 DNA: TGTGCCATCAGTGGGGGCAGGGACGAGCAGTACTTC
CDR3 protein: CAISGGRDEQYF
D gene: .
clone size: few
V gene: TRBV10-3
J gene: TRBJ2-7

CDR3 DNA: TGCAGTGCTAGCTTCGGGCCGGAGGATTCACCCCTCCACTTT
CDR3 protein: CSASFGPEDSPLHF
D gene: .
clone size: .
V gene: TRBV20-1
J gene: TRBJ1-6

CDR3 DNA: TGTGCCAGCAGTTTTTTCTGGTCGCAGGGAGCGGGCACCGGGGAGCTGTTTTTT
CDR3 protein: CASSFFWSQGAGTGELFF
D gene: .
clone size: many
V gene: TRBV12-3/TRBV12-4
J gene: TRBJ2-2

CDR3 DNA: TGTGCCAGCAGTTACGAAGCAACTAACTATGGCTACACCTTC
CDR3 protein: CASSYEATNYGYTF
D gene: .
clone size: few
V gene: TRBV6-5
J gene: TRBJ1-2

CDR3 DNA: TGTGCCAGCAGCCAGGGTTGGGCTGAAGCTTTCTTT
CDR3 protein: CASSQGWAEAFF
D gene: .
clone size: .
V gene: TRBV3-1
J gene: TRBJ1-1

CDR3 DNA: TGTGCCAGCAGTTACCTCGGGACAAGAACAGATACGCAGTATTTT
CDR3 protein: CASSYLGTRTDTQYF
D gene: .
clone size: .
V gene: TRBV6-2/TRBV6-3
J gene: TRBJ2-3

CDR3 DNA: TGTGCTAGTGGTTTAACGGCACTAGCGGGGGAGCAGTTCTTC
CDR3 protein: CASGLTALAGEQFF
D gene: TRBD2
clone size: .
V gene: TRBV12-5
J gene: TRBJ2-1

CDR3 DNA: TGTGCCATCAGTGAGTTAACCGGGGAGCTGTTTTTT
CDR3 protein: CAISELTGELFF
D gene: .
clone size: many
V gene: TRBV10-3
J gene: TRBJ2-2

CDR3 DNA: TGTGCCAGCAGCCAAGTGACTAGCGGACACACAGATACGCAGTATTTT
CDR3 protein: CASSQVTSGHTDTQYF
D gene: TRBD2
clone size: few
V gene: TRBV4-2
J gene: TRBJ2-3

CDR3 DNA: TGCAGTGCTAGAGACCTACAGGGCGGCGGGAATTCACCCCTCCACTTT
CDR3 protein: CSARDLQGGGNSPLHF
D gene: .
clone size: many
V gene: TRBV20-1
J gene: TRBJ1-6

CDR3 DNA: TGTGCCAGCAGCTCCACTACGGGAAGCACTGAAGCTTTCTTT
CDR3 protein: CASSSTTGSTEAFF
D gene: .
clone size: .
V gene: TRBV7-3
J gene: TRBJ1-1

CDR3 DNA: TGCGCCAGCAGCCAGAAGGGGGCAGGTGAAGCTTTCTTT
CDR3 protein: CASSQKGAGEAFF
D gene: TRBD1
clone size: many
V gene: TRBV4-1
J gene: TRBJ1-1

CDR3 DNA: TGTGCCAGCAAGAGGGGGGAGGGCTACTACGAGCAGTACTTC
CDR3 protein: CASKRGEGYYEQYF
D gene: .
clone size: .
V gene: TRBV6-5
J gene: TRBJ2-7

CDR3 DNA: TGTGCCAGCAGCGCGACCGGGACCGAGTATACCCAGTACTTC
CDR3 protein: CASSATGTEYTQYF
D gene: .
clone size: few
V gene: TRBV9
J gene: TRBJ2-5

CDR3 DNA: TGCAGTGCTAGGTTTGCGGGCACAGATACGCAGTATTTT
CDR3 protein: CSARFAGTDTQYF
D gene: .
clone size: .
V gene: TRBV20-1
J gene: TRBJ2-3

CDR3 DNA: TGTGCCAGCAGCCAACTACTTTTAGATACGCAGTATTTT
CDR3 protein: CASSQLLLDTQYF
D gene: .
clone size: .
V gene: TRBV14
J gene: TRBJ2-3

CDR3 DNA: TGTGCCAGTAGTATAGAGGGAGGTGGGACTGAAGCTTTCTTT
CDR3 protein: CASSIEGGGTEAFF
D gene: .
clone size: .
V gene: TRBV19
J gene: TRBJ1-1

CDR3 DNA: TGCAGCGTGGGGACCGGGACTAGCGGGACTGGGGCCAACGTCCTGACTTTC
CDR3 protein: CSVGTGTSGTGANVLTF
D gene: TRBD2
clone size: few
V gene: TRBV29-1
J gene: TRBJ2-6